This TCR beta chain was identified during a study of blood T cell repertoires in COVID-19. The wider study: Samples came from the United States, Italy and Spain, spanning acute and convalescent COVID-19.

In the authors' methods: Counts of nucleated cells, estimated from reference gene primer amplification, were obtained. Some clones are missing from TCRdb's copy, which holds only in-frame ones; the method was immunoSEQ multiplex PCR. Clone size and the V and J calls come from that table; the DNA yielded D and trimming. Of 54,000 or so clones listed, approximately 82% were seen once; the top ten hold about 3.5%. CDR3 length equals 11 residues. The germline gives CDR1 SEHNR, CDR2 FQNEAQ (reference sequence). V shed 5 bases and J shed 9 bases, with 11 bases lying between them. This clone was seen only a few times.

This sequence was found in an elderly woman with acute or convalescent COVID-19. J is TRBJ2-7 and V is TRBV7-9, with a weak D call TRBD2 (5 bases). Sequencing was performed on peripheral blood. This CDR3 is CASSNTEGQYF. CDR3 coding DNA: TGTGCCAGCAGCAACACCGAGGGGCAGTACTTC.